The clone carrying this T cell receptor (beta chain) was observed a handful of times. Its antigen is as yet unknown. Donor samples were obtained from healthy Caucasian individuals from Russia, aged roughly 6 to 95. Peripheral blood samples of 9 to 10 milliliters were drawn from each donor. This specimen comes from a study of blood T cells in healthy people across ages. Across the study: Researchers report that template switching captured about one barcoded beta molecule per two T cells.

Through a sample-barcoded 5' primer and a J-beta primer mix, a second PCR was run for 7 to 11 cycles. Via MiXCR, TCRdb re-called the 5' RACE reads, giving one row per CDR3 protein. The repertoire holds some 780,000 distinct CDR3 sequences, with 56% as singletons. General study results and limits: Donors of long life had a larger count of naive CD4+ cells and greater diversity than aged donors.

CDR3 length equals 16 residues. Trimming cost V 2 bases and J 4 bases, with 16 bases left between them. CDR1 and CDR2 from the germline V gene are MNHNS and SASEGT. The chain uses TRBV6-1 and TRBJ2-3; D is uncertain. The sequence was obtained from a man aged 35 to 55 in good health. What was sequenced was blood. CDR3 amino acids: CASSERTRRGADTQYF. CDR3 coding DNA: TGTGCCAGCAGTGAACGGACCCGGCGTGGGGCAGATACGCAGTATTTT.